These 14 T cell receptor beta chains were all obtained from the same sample, sequenced in a study of blood T cell repertoires in COVID-19. Method: immunoSEQ multiplex PCR; TCRdb's copy keeps in-frame clones and lacks some. The table shows about 86,000 clones, with about 89% occurring only once. The sequencing sample was made of peripheral blood. These receptors were taken from a human donor in a cohort sampled during active COVID-19.

This rearrangement joins TRBV7-9 to TRBJ2-5; weak D call: TRBD1 (5 bases). Germline-derived CDR1 and CDR2 are SEHNR and FQNEAQ (reference sequence). V was trimmed by 3 bases and J by 1 base, leaving 15 bases between them. The CDR3 is 16 residues long. The CDR3 loop reads CASSFRVRQTQETQYF. DNA of the CDR3: TGTGCCAGCAGCTTTCGGGTGCGACAGACCCAAGAGACCCAGTACTTC.

Concerning this clone: Germline is not matched at one junction end, which may reflect a read error. The chain combines TRBV11-2 with TRBJ2-6; TRBD1 matches 11 bases. CDR3 length: 13 amino acids. The germline CDR1 and CDR2 sequences are SGHAT and FQNNGV. CDR3 loop: CASSLVPGQGGFF. CDR3 in DNA: TGTGCCAGCAGCTTAGTTCCGGGACAGGGGGGATTTTTC.

The chain joins TRBV5-1 to TRBJ1-2; a possible D gene is TRBD1 (5 bases). The germline V gene has CDR1 SGHRS and CDR2 YFSETQ. Trimming shortened V by 6 bases and J by 5 bases, and 17 bases separated the two germline ends. The CDR3 loop spans 14 amino acids. CDR3: CASTTEGTSYGYTF. The DNA for the CDR3 is TGCGCCAGCACCACGGAGGGGACGTCATATGGCTACACCTTC.

The V and J genes are TRBV20-1 and TRBJ2-3, with D maybe TRBD1 (6 bases). The CDR3 covers 14 residues. Between the trimmed V and J ends, which lost 3 bases and 5 bases, there was a span of 15 bases. Looked up from germline, CDR1 is DFQATT and CDR2 is SNEGSKA (reference sequence). Here the CDR3 reads CSASWQGIGDTQYF. In nucleotides, the CDR3 is TGCAGTGCTAGTTGGCAGGGGATCGGAGATACGCAGTATTTT.

The count of this clone is one. This rearrangement joins TRBV27 to TRBJ1-2; 7 positions agree with TRBD1. Germline V lookup: CDR1 MNHEY, CDR2 SMNVEV (reference sequence). Losses at the gene ends were 0 bases for V and 4 bases for J; bases not matched to a gene: 5. This CDR3 has 15 residues. DNA of the CDR3: TGTGCCAGCAGTTTATCAGGGGGCAAAGGCTATGGCTACACCTTC. Residues: CASSLSGGKGYGYTF.

The chain is built from TRBV6-6 and TRBJ2-3; D uncertain. CDR1 is MNHNY, CDR2 SVGAGI, per germline (reference sequence). The V end lost 1 base, the J end lost 4 bases, and 3 bases lay between the germline ends. The CDR3 has 12 residues. CDR3 sequence: CASSYLSDTQYF. DNA of the CDR3: TGTGCCAGCAGTTACTTATCAGATACGCAGTATTTT.

CDR3 loop: CASSVGLAGLHEQFF. CDR3 DNA: TGTGCCAGCAGCGTGGGACTAGCGGGATTGCATGAGCAGTTCTTC. The chain couples TRBV7-3 to TRBJ2-1; 13 bases map to TRBD2. V lost 5 bases, J lost 8 bases, and 6 bases stayed unmatched. This CDR3 is built from 15 residues. CDR1 is SGHTA, CDR2 FQGTGA, per germline.

The genes are TRBV28 and TRBJ2-5, with 7 bases matching TRBD2. V was clipped by 6 bases and J by 4 bases; unmatched bases: 11. The germline CDR1 and CDR2 sequences are MDHEN and SYDVKM. The CDR3 has 15 residues. The CDR3 DNA is TGTGCCAGCAGCCGAGACCGGACTAGTAGAGAGACCCAGTACTTC. This codes for CASSRDRTSRETQYF.

This clone is a singleton in its sample. The chain combines TRBV11-1 with TRBJ2-2; tentatively, D is TRBD2 (5 bases). Germline CDR1 SGHAT, CDR2 FQDESV (reference sequence). Trimming removed 7 bases at V and 1 base at J, with 13 bases between. The CDR3 totals 15 residues. In nucleotides, the CDR3 is TGTGCCAGCACCCCCCGGGAAGGGAACACCGGGGAGCTGTTTTTT. Translated: CASTPREGNTGELFF.

This rearrangement joins TRBV7-9 to TRBJ1-5, with D possibly matching TRBD1 (6 bases). The V gene lost 1 base and the J gene lost 6 bases, with 13 bases spanning the gap. CDR1 is SEHNR, CDR2 FQNEAQ, per germline (reference sequence). The length of the CDR3 is 15 residues. The CDR3: CASSLDGTSSQPQHF. The DNA of the CDR3 is TGTGCCAGCAGCTTAGACGGGACATCTAGTCAGCCCCAGCATTTT.

This clone was recorded only once. The genes are TRBV2 and TRBJ2-5; D may be TRBD1 (6 bases). CDR1 is SNHLY and CDR2 is FYNNEI in the germline V gene. V lost 6 bases to trimming and J lost 4 bases, with 15 bases between them. This CDR3 has 14 amino acids. The CDR3 region is CASRDSSGGETQYF. The CDR3 DNA sequence: TGTGCCAGCAGGGACAGTAGTGGCGGAGAGACCCAGTACTTC.

This chain uses TRBV6-2 or TRBV6-3 with TRBJ1-4, with D maybe TRBD1 (6 bases). V lost 2 bases to trimming and J lost 0 bases, with 22 bases between them. Germline V gene lookup returns CDR1 MNHEY and CDR2 SVGEGT. The CDR3 contains 20 residues. CDR3 protein: CASSYEGTRSVVATNEKLFF. The CDR3 coding sequence is TGTGCCAGCAGTTACGAGGGGACAAGGAGTGTTGTGGCAACTAATGAAAAACTGTTTTTT.

V usage is TRBV6-6 and J usage is TRBJ2-1, with 11 bases aligning to TRBD2. The V segment lost 4 bases and the J segment 3 bases; nucleotides outside the gene matches: 5. From germline, CDR1 is MNHNY and CDR2 SVGAGI (reference sequence). The CDR3 length is 16 residues. CDR3 bases: TGTGCCAGCAGTTCCCCCGGGACTAGCGGCTACAATGAGCAGTTCTTC. This encodes CASSSPGTSGYNEQFF.

The genes are TRBV5-1 and TRBJ2-1, with D possibly being TRBD2 (5 bases). Germline CDR1 SGHRS, CDR2 YFSETQ. This CDR3 has 14 amino acids. Between the trimmed V and J ends, which lost 3 bases and 2 bases, there was a span of 9 bases. CDR3 DNA sequence: TGCGCCAGCAGCTCCGGAGGTACCTACAATGAGCAGTTCTTC. This codes for CASSSGGTYNEQFF.